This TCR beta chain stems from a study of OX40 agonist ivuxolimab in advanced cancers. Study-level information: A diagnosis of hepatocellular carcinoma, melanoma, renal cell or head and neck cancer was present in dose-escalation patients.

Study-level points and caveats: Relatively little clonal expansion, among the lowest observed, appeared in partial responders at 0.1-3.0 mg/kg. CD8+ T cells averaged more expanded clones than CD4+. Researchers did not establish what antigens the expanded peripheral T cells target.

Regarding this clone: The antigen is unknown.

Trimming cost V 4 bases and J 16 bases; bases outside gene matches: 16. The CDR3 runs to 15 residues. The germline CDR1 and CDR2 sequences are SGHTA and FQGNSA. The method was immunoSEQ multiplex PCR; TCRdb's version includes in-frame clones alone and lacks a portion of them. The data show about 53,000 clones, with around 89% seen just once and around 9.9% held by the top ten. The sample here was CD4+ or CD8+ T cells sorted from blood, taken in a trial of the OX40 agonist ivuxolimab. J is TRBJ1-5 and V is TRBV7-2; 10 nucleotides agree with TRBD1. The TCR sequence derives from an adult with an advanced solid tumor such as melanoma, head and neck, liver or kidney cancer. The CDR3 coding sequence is TGTGCCAGCAGCTCCACCGGGACAGGGGTCAGTCAGCAACATTTT. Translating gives CASSSTGTGVSQQHF. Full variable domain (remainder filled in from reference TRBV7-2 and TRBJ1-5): GAGVSQSPSNKVTEKGKDVELRCDPISGHTALYWYRQSLGQGLEFLIYFQGNSAPDKSGLPSDRFSAERTGGSVSTLTIQRTQQEDSAVYLCASSSTGTGVSQQHFGDGTRLSIL.